A selection of T cell receptor beta chains follows, all from one sample in a study of OX40 agonist ivuxolimab in advanced cancers. The method was immunoSEQ multiplex PCR; TCRdb's version includes in-frame clones alone and lacks a portion of them. This sample has about 60,000 clones; roughly nine tenths occur once, and the top ten carry roughly an eighth. The sample in question was CD4+ or CD8+ T cells sorted from blood, obtained in a trial of the OX40 agonist ivuxolimab. The receptors derive from an adult with an advanced solid tumor such as melanoma, head and neck, liver or kidney cancer. The CDR3 runs from the conserved cysteine through the conserved F or W. The D gene is left open where the match is weak. Expanded clones are given a class, and other clones once, few, many or no size at all.

d_call j_call v_call clone_size cdr3_aa cdr3_nt
- TRBJ2-5 TRBV28 few CASSLSRRERETQYF TGTGCCAGCAGTTTAAGTAGGAGGGAGCGAGAGACCCAGTACTTC
TRBD2 TRBJ2-3 TRBV4-1 - CASSFGRGREDTQYF TGCGCCAGCAGCTTTGGGAGGGGACGTGAAGATACGCAGTATTTT
- TRBJ1-2 TRBV28 - CASRQIQGWGYTF TGTGCCAGCAGACAAATACAGGGTTGGGGCTACACCTTC
TRBD2 TRBJ2-3 TRBV19 - CASSIWLAGTSTDTQYF TGTGCCAGTAGTATCTGGCTAGCGGGGACCAGCACAGATACGCAGTATTTT
- TRBJ2-1 TRBV23-1 - CASGKRSNEQFF TGCGCCAGCGGAAAGCGGTCAAATGAGCAGTTCTTC
- TRBJ1-1 TRBV7-6 few CASSLAGVNTEAFF TGTGCCAGCAGCTTAGCAGGTGTGAACACTGAAGCTTTCTTT
- TRBJ2-3 TRBV7-6 - CASSFWEKDTQYF TGTGCCAGCAGCTTTTGGGAGAAAGATACGCAGTATTTT
- TRBJ1-2 TRBV28 - CASSSRAPRYGYTF TGTGCCAGCAGCTCAAGGGCGCCCCGGTATGGCTACACCTTC
- TRBJ1-2 TRBV6-5 - CASSYSPPASDGYTF TGTGCCAGCAGTTACTCCCCCCCGGCCTCAGATGGCTACACCTTC
- TRBJ1-5 TRBV10-2 - CASKSGANQPQHF TGCGCCAGCAAATCAGGGGCCAATCAGCCCCAGCATTTT
TRBD1 TRBJ2-5 TRBV7-9 - CASRRPPQGEETQYF TGTGCCAGCAGGCGGCCGCCACAGGGGGAAGAGACCCAGTACTTC
TRBD2 TRBJ2-1 TRBV25-1 - CASSEGLEVNEQFF TGTGCCAGCAGTGAAGGACTAGAGGTTAATGAGCAGTTCTTC
TRBD1 TRBJ2-1 TRBV27 - CASSGTGAYNEQFF TGTGCCAGCTCCGGGACAGGGGCCTACAATGAGCAGTTCTTC
- TRBJ1-1 TRBV4-1 - CASSHLQGPNTEAFF TGCGCCAGCAGCCACCTACAGGGCCCGAACACTGAAGCTTTCTTT
TRBD1 TRBJ1-1 TRBV7-9 - CASSLTWDRGTEAFF TGTGCCAGCAGCTTAACTTGGGACAGGGGCACTGAAGCTTTCTTT
TRBD1 TRBJ1-4 TRBV5-6 - CASSLWTGLYEKLFF TGTGCCAGCAGCTTGTGGACAGGGCTTTATGAAAAACTGTTTTTT
TRBD1 TRBJ2-1 TRBV7-2 - CASSLEDRGGNEQFF TGTGCCAGCAGCTTAGAGGACAGGGGAGGTAATGAGCAGTTCTTC
- TRBJ2-1 TRBV28 - CASGLGASSYNEQFF TGTGCCAGCGGCCTGGGAGCGAGCTCCTACAATGAGCAGTTCTTC
- TRBJ1-1 TRBV4-1 - CASSLEGGRGAFF TGCGCCAGCAGCCTTGAAGGGGGTCGGGGGGCTTTCTTT
- TRBJ1-1 TRBV9 - CASSEVNTEAFF TGTGCCAGCAGCGAAGTGAACACTGAAGCTTTCTTT
TRBD1 TRBJ2-7 TRBV28 - CASRDRGNEQYF TGTGCCAGCCGGGACAGGGGGAACGAGCAGTACTTC
TRBD1 TRBJ2-1 TRBV6-5 - CASFGTGAYNEQFF TGTGCCAGCTTCGGGACAGGAGCATACAATGAGCAGTTCTTC
- TRBJ2-1 TRBV5-1 once CASSLWGPADEQFF TGCGCCAGCAGCTTGTGGGGCCCGGCCGATGAGCAGTTCTTC
- TRBJ2-1 TRBV18 - CASSPRKPGAPYNEQFF TGTGCCAGCTCACCGAGGAAGCCGGGAGCACCCTACAATGAGCAGTTCTTC
- TRBJ2-3 TRBV7-9 - CASSPPRRRASNTDTQYF TGTGCCAGCAGCCCTCCGCGTAGGAGGGCCTCGAACACAGATACGCAGTATTTT
- TRBJ1-5 TRBV5-6 - CASSVRTVNQPQHF TGTGCCAGCAGCGTGAGGACAGTGAATCAGCCCCAGCATTTT
- TRBJ2-1 TRBV19 - CASSIVRSSYNEQFF TGTGCCAGTAGTATAGTAAGAAGCTCCTACAATGAGCAGTTCTTC
- TRBJ1-1 TRBV14 - CASSQAMNTEAFF TGTGCCAGCAGCCAAGCGATGAACACTGAAGCTTTCTTT
- TRBJ1-5 TRBV5-1 - CASSPLGSNQPQHF TGCGCCAGCAGCCCTCTCGGGAGCAATCAGCCCCAGCATTTT
- TRBJ2-3 TRBV6-4 - CASSDGQGSTDTQYF TGTGCCAGCAGTGACGGTCAGGGAAGCACAGATACGCAGTATTTT
TRBD2 TRBJ2-1 TRBV28 - CASSFFGTTTNEQFF TGTGCCAGCAGTTTCTTCGGGACTACGACCAATGAGCAGTTCTTC
- TRBJ2-2 TRBV7-9 - CASNPGTGELFF TGTGCCAGCAACCCGGGGACCGGGGAGCTGTTTTTT
- TRBJ2-7 TRBV7-8 - CASSRPPGDRTYEQYF TGTGCCAGCAGCAGGCCCCCGGGGGACAGAACCTACGAGCAGTACTTC
- TRBJ2-4 TRBV10-1 - CARGIAKNIQYF TGCGCCAGGGGGATAGCCAAAAACATTCAGTACTTC
TRBD2 TRBJ2-3 TRBV30 - CGTGGRDLDTQYF TGTGGCACGGGGGGGCGGGATCTAGATACGCAGTATTTT
- TRBJ2-1 TRBV19 - CASSMGSSYNEQFF TGTGCCAGTAGTATGGGTAGCTCCTACAATGAGCAGTTCTTC
- TRBJ1-1 TRBV7-9 - CASTSRGTNEAFF TGTGCCAGCACATCTCGGGGCACGAATGAAGCTTTCTTT
TRBD2 TRBJ2-3 TRBV5-6 - CASSFPTSGTDTQYF TGTGCCAGCAGCTTTCCTACTAGCGGTACCGATACGCAGTATTTT
- TRBJ2-1 TRBV30 - CAWSKDTRLYNEQFF TGTGCCTGGAGTAAGGACACCAGATTATACAATGAGCAGTTCTTC
TRBD2 TRBJ2-1 TRBV28 - CASSLSPSGREGNEQFF TGTGCCAGCAGTTTATCCCCGAGCGGGAGGGAAGGCAATGAGCAGTTCTTC
- TRBJ2-2 TRBV6-1 - CASSELWEENTGELFF TGTGCCAGCAGTGAATTGTGGGAGGAGAACACCGGGGAGCTGTTTTTT
TRBD1 TRBJ1-1 TRBV29-1 - CSVDPWTGDTEAFF TGCAGCGTTGACCCGTGGACAGGGGACACTGAAGCTTTCTTT
- TRBJ2-7 TRBV7-9 - CASSPHTGSSEQYF TGTGCCAGCAGCCCGCATACGGGGAGCTCCGAGCAGTACTTC
- TRBJ1-1 TRBV7-2 - CASSWGVYTYPNTEAFF TGTGCCAGCAGCTGGGGAGTCTACACTTACCCGAACACTGAAGCTTTCTTT
- TRBJ1-4 TRBV25-1 - CASSATGLTNEKLFF TGTGCCAGCAGTGCAACAGGACTGACTAATGAAAAACTGTTTTTT
- TRBJ2-1 TRBV4-3 - CASSVETSLDEQFF TGCGCCAGCAGCGTTGAGACTAGTTTGGATGAGCAGTTCTTC
TRBD2 TRBJ2-3 TRBV5-1 - CASSLEGPGRLSTDTQYF TGCGCCAGCAGCTTGGAAGGCCCCGGGAGGCTAAGCACAGATACGCAGTATTTT
- TRBJ1-2 TRBV5-4 - CASRGEGTGNYGYTF TGTGCCAGCAGGGGGGAAGGAACCGGTAACTATGGCTACACCTTC
- TRBJ1-1 TRBV7-3 few CASSLPTRLENTEAFF TGTGCCAGCAGCCTCCCCACCCGGCTGGAGAACACTGAAGCTTTCTTT
- TRBJ2-1 TRBV2 - CASSEGQLGNEQFF TGTGCCAGCAGCGAAGGACAACTAGGGAATGAGCAGTTCTTC
TRBD1 TRBJ1-2 TRBV7-3 - CASSSSGGLDYGYTF TGTGCCAGCAGCTCCTCAGGGGGCCTTGACTATGGCTACACCTTC
TRBD2 TRBJ2-3 TRBV27 - CASSPAGLDPSTDTQYF TGTGCCAGCAGTCCCGCCGGACTAGACCCTAGCACAGATACGCAGTATTTT
- TRBJ2-3 TRBV13 - CASSRASLMGTDTQYF TGTGCCAGCAGCCGGGCCTCCCTCATGGGGACAGATACGCAGTATTTT
- TRBJ1-2 TRBV5-5 - CASSLRGDYGYTF TGTGCCAGCAGCTTGAGGGGGGACTATGGCTACACCTTC
- TRBJ1-1 TRBV2 - CASSDVGLGMKAFF TGTGCCAGCAGTGACGTGGGGTTGGGGATGAAAGCTTTCTTT
- TRBJ2-3 TRBV11-2 - CASRGEPLYYADTQYF TGTGCCAGCCGAGGGGAGCCCCTCTACTATGCAGATACGCAGTATTTT